This T cell receptor beta chain was retrieved from a study of blood T cell repertoires in COVID-19. This clone was picked up a small number of times. The CDR3 extends over 15 amino acids. The germline V gene encodes CDR1 LGHDT and CDR2 YNNKEL (reference sequence). V was clipped by 0 bases and J by 10 bases; unmatched bases: 4. Clones were read by immunoSEQ multiplex PCR, and TCRdb kept only the in-frame ones, dropping some. Of 150,000 to 200,000 clones detected, roughly 80% appear once; the ten largest clones hold around 15%. The chain couples TRBV3-1 (or the pseudogene TRBV3-2) to TRBJ1-6, with TRBD1 matching over 9 bases. This receptor was obtained from a man between 60 and 70 years old with active or convalescent COVID-19. Sequencing input: peripheral blood. CDR3: CASSQEGQGASPLHF. CDR3 DNA: TGTGCCAGCAGCCAAGAGGGACAGGGAGCCTCACCCCTCCACTTT.